These 3 T cell receptor beta chains were sequenced from one sample in a study of regulatory T cells in long-lasting Graves disease. Library construction for TCR beta used iRepertoire HTBI primers and Arm-PCR of CDR3 regions. MiXCR was run by TCRdb on the multiplex PCR reads, yielding one entry per CDR3 protein. The sample has 650,000 to 850,000 distinct CDR3 sequences, 25% to 30% seen once. Stated time point: persistent/refractory GD, antithyroid drugs over 5 years with positive TRAb. The TCR library used RNA extracted from PBMCs. This specimen was peripheral blood mononuclear cells (PBMCs), taken when the disease was refractory, from a patient treated with antithyroid drugs. The source is a female donor with Graves disease.

This clonotype has a single count. The gene calls are TRBV7-9 and TRBJ2-7; perhaps TRBD2 as D (5 bases). This CDR3 contains 19 residues. Germline CDR1 SEHNR, CDR2 FQNEAQ (reference sequence). V was cut by 7 bases and J by 0 bases, with 28 bases left in between. CDR3: CASTARTAETGIHSYEQYF. CDR3 bases: TGTGCCAGCACCGCACGGACGGCGGAGACGGGAATTCACTCCTACGAGCAGTACTTC. Drawing the rest from reference TRBV7-9 and TRBJ2-7, the complete variable domain is DTGVSQNPRHKITKRGQNVTFRCDPISEHNRLYWYRQTLGQGPEFLTYFQNEAQLEKSRLLSDRFSAERPKGSFSTLEIQRTEQGDSAMYLCASTARTAETGIHSYEQYFGPGTRLTVT.

This clonotype has ten or more counts. The V gene is TRBV2, the J gene TRBJ1-1; D call uncertain. Germline V gene sequence: CDR1 SNHLY, CDR2 FYNNEI. This CDR3 is 14 amino acids long. V shed 2 bases and J shed 1 base, with 8 bases lying between them. The CDR3 loop reads CASSENGGNTEAFF. DNA for the CDR3: TGTGCCAGCAGTGAAAACGGCGGGAACACTGAAGCTTTCTTT.

V is TRBV30 and J is TRBJ1-1, with 8 bases lining up with TRBD1. This CDR3 has 12 residues. Germline V gene lookup returns CDR1 GTSNPN and CDR2 SVGIG (reference sequence). V lost 3 bases and J lost 7; bases outside the gene matches: 4. The CDR3 spells CAWSGDRSEAFF. The CDR3 DNA reads TGTGCCTGGAGCGGGGACAGGAGTGAAGCTTTCTTT.